This T cell receptor (beta chain) was sequenced during a study of blood T cell repertoires in COVID-19. The method was immunoSEQ multiplex PCR; TCRdb's version includes in-frame clones alone and lacks a portion of them. Of 250,000 or so clones in the sample, 86% are singletons; the top ten hold less than 3%. Germline V gene sequence: CDR1 MNHEY, CDR2 SVGAGI. V was pared by 3 bases and J by 5 bases, with 16 bases between. This CDR3 region has 15 residues. This clonotype originated in a young woman with active or convalescent COVID-19. The V call is TRBV6-5, the J call TRBJ1-1, with D possibly matching TRBD1 (5 bases). The sample comprised peripheral blood. CDR3 coding DNA: TGTGCCAGCAGTTATGCGGGGGGTATAGGGACTGAAGCTTTCTTT. Protein: CASSYAGGIGTEAFF.